A selection of T cell receptor beta chains follows, all from one sample in a study of T-cell reconstitution after alpha-beta-depleted transplantation in children. Using its own MiXCR run on the PCR reads, TCRdb lists one record per CDR3 protein. The sample includes about 440,000 distinct CDR3 sequences, approximately 42% of them seen just once. This material consisted of PBMCs, taken before TCRalphabeta/CD19-depleted stem cell transplant. These receptors came from a girl aged 2 to 10 with aplastic anemia, due to receive a stem cell transplant. The conserved cysteine and the conserved F or W are not part of the CDR3 here. Clone size, where shown, is once, few, many, or a class for clones that have expanded.

TRBJ1-1,TRBV5-1,many,ASSLEGVAMNTEAF
TRBJ2-5,TRBV28,few,ASSWQGTRTQY
TRBJ2-1,TRBV20-1,-,SARDWGLADFSSYNEQF
TRBJ2-1,TRBV5-1,-,ASSLGQDINEQF
TRBJ2-1,TRBV20-1,-,SWGRAPDNEQF
TRBJ2-3,TRBV5-1,-,ASSVTEAGGPEDTQY
TRBJ2-1,TRBV7-2,many,ASSEQSSGDYNEQF
TRBJ1-2,TRBV5-1,few,ASSSNRDRGYT
TRBJ2-1,TRBV5-1,-,ASSLEPSGSGNEQF
TRBJ2-2,TRBV30,few,AWSTDPRNTGELF
TRBJ2-5,TRBV5-1,-,ASGLTGGQETQY
TRBJ2-5,TRBV5-1,-,ASSFPGATKETQY
TRBJ2-1,TRBV5-1,-,ASSRGTGGWGEQF
TRBJ2-4,TRBV5-1,few,ASSLDDRNNKNIQY
TRBJ2-7,TRBV5-6,many,ASSPRSSEWNSYEQY
TRBJ2-1,TRBV19,few,ASSDRYNEQF
TRBJ1-4,TRBV29-1,many,SVERNEKLF
TRBJ2-7,TRBV29-1,-,SVESAYEQY
TRBJ2-3,TRBV20-1,-,SATFQGKLTDTQY
TRBJ2-3,TRBV4-1,once,ASSQMGGDTQY
TRBJ2-7,TRBV5-6,many,ASSSFPGQGALEQY
TRBJ1-1,TRBV12-3/TRBV12-4,-,ASKAGEAF
TRBJ2-4,TRBV4-2,many,ASSQDHREGIQY
TRBJ2-3,TRBV6-1,few,ASTLGPPGPGDTQY